Below are 2 T cell receptor beta chains sequenced from a single sample in a study of blood T cell repertoires in COVID-19 (dated by TCRdb to the early 2020s). The library was generated by the immunoSEQ multiplex PCR assay. The table comes from immuneACCESS by way of TCRdb, which keeps in-frame sequences with V and J called. Part of the clones is missing from these tables; in studies checked, under half for an unresolved V gene and the rest for unknown reasons. Present in this sample are 210,000 or so clones, around 85% of which were seen just once. The top ten constitute roughly 2% of the sample. Material: peripheral blood. These receptors all come from a woman between 45 and 60 years old with acute or convalescent COVID-19.

This chain joins TRBV6-5 and TRBJ1-5; a weak D match, TRBD1 (6 bases). V was cut by 10 bases and J by 0 bases, with 16 bases left in between. This CDR3 has 15 amino acids. Germline V lookup: CDR1 MNHEY, CDR2 SVGAGI. The CDR3 spells CATWTAPYSNQPQHF. The DNA for the CDR3 is TGTGCCACCTGGACAGCGCCCTATAGCAATCAGCCCCAGCATTTT.

Of note for this clone: Other DNA sequences within the sample encode an identical CDR3. This rearrangement joins TRBV11-2 to TRBJ2-4; TRBD2 agrees at 9 bases. The germline CDR1 and CDR2 sequences are SGHAT and FQNNGV. The CDR3 loop spans 18 amino acids. The junction had 14 bases not matched to a gene; V was cut back by 7 bases and J by 1 base. The DNA for the CDR3 is TGTGCCAGCACACCAGGGACTAGCCGAAAGCTGGCCAAAAACATTCAGTACTTC. Amino acids: CASTPGTSRKLAKNIQYF.